The rows below give T cell receptor beta chains drawn from one sample of a study of beta chain features in type 1 diabetes. Repertoires were generated with immunoSEQ multiplex PCR, while TCRdb's copy carries only in-frame clones and drops some. The sample lists about 29,000 clones, approximately 55% seen once, with 1.4% to 1.5% in the top ten. Sample: Tregs from blood. The receptors were sampled from a woman younger than 35 with type 1 diabetes. CDR3s include the opening cysteine and the closing phenylalanine or tryptophan. A D gene is named only where the DNA matches it firmly. Clone sizes are given selectively: once, few, many, or a class where the clone is expanded.

cdr3_length,j_call,d_call,v_call,clone_size,cdr3_aa,cdr3_nt
11,TRBJ1-1,TRBD1,TRBV29-1,-,CSTDRDTEAFF,TGCAGCACCGACAGGGACACTGAAGCTTTCTTT
17,TRBJ2-3,TRBD1,TRBV7-2,once,CASSLQPNRGQGDTQYF,TGTGCCAGCAGCTTACAGCCCAACAGGGGGCAAGGAGATACGCAGTATTTT
15,TRBJ2-3,-,TRBV5-4,-,CASSLGGRTTDTQYF,TGTGCCAGCAGCTTGGGGGGGAGGACCACAGATACGCAGTATTTT
12,TRBJ2-5,TRBD2,TRBV10-3,-,CAISERGDTQYF,TGTGCCATCAGTGAGCGGGGGGATACCCAGTACTTC
14,TRBJ2-3,TRBD1,TRBV10-3,-,CAIRWTGGTDTQYF,TGTGCCATCCGGTGGACAGGGGGCACAGATACGCAGTATTTT
11,TRBJ2-7,-,TRBV29-1,few,CSVTRTYEQYF,TGCAGCGTGACAAGAACCTACGAGCAGTACTTC
15,TRBJ2-2,TRBD2,TRBV19,once,CASSTLAGASGELFF,TGTGCCAGTAGTACCCTAGCGGGAGCGAGCGGGGAGCTGTTTTTT
15,TRBJ2-3,-,TRBV19,-,CASSILQGHTDTQYF,TGTGCCAGTAGTATTTTGCAGGGCCACACAGATACGCAGTATTTT
17,TRBJ1-5,-,TRBV4-1,once,CASSQEYDRRPNQPQHF,TGCGCCAGCAGCCAAGAATACGACAGGCGGCCGAATCAGCCCCAGCATTTT
17,TRBJ2-3,-,TRBV9,-,CASSSISTRENVDTQYF,TGTGCCAGCAGCTCGATCTCTACGCGCGAAAACGTGGATACGCAGTATTTT
14,TRBJ1-5,TRBD1,TRBV7-9,-,CASTPRGDNQPQHF,TGTGCCAGCACCCCCAGGGGGGACAATCAGCCCCAGCATTTT
15,TRBJ2-4,-,TRBV2,-,CASSVGGLAKNIQYF,TGTGCCAGCAGTGTTGGCGGATTAGCCAAAAACATTCAGTACTTC
15,TRBJ2-3,-,TRBV19,-,CASKRASAGTDTQYF,TGTGCCAGTAAGAGAGCTAGCGCGGGCACAGATACGCAGTATTTT
13,TRBJ2-5,TRBD1,TRBV5-4,-,CAGGRTGGETQYF,TGTGCCGGGGGACGGACAGGGGGGGAGACCCAGTACTTC
19,TRBJ2-2,TRBD2,TRBV5-1,-,CASSLAKTSGSGDTGELFF,TGCGCCAGCAGCTTGGCTAAGACTAGCGGGAGTGGGGACACCGGGGAGCTGTTTTTT
14,TRBJ1-6,-,TRBV7-2,-,CASSSPYKNSPLHF,TGTGCCAGCAGCTCCCCGTACAAGAATTCACCCCTCCACTTT
18,TRBJ2-6,-,TRBV23-1,-,CASSQSGRRLSGANVLTF,TGCGCCAGCAGTCAATCGGGCAGGAGACTCTCTGGGGCCAACGTCCTTACTTTC
14,TRBJ1-2,-,TRBV6-4,-,CASSGAIGDYGYTF,TGTGCCAGCAGTGGGGCTATAGGGGACTATGGCTACACCTTC
17,TRBJ1-3,TRBD1,TRBV11-2,-,CASSSPDRASSGNTIYF,TGTGCCAGCAGCTCCCCGGACAGGGCGTCCTCTGGAAACACCATATATTTT
17,TRBJ2-3,TRBD2,TRBV11-2,few,CASSLGPPGGFRDTQYF,TGTGCCAGCAGCTTAGGCCCACCCGGGGGGTTCCGGGATACGCAGTATTTT
14,TRBJ1-4,-,TRBV28,few,CASSEQGRREKLFF,TGTGCCAGCAGCGAACAGGGAAGGCGTGAAAAACTGTTTTTT
15,TRBJ2-1,-,TRBV11-3,-,CASSYSVGDYNEQFF,TGTGCCAGCAGCTATAGTGTCGGGGACTACAATGAGCAGTTCTTC